These T cell receptor beta chains were read from a single sample in a study of T cells after yellow fever vaccination. TCRdb used MiXCR to reprocess the 5' RACE reads, holding one entry per CDR3 protein. Of roughly 260,000 distinct CDR3 sequences detected, around 13% appear once; the ten largest clones hold roughly 0.5%. Sequenced here: CD4+ T cells sorted from PBMCs, sampled 45 days after the yellow fever booster vaccination. The receptors originated from a man aged 25-40 years who received the YFV17D yellow fever vaccine. Both conserved end residues are part of each CDR3.

cdr3_aa cdr3_length v_call
CASSLMENTEAFF 13 TRBV7-3
CSASQTSGRVEQFF 14 TRBV20-1
CASTSTGRSEQYF 13 TRBV12-3/TRBV12-4
CAGDQTVGRRTYEQYF 16 TRBV7-9
CASSPAGVSGLAFF 14 TRBV7-2
CASSPTGYGYTF 12 TRBV6-5
CASRKTGGETQYF 13 TRBV5-6
CSAKRGGGTDTQYF 14 TRBV20-1
CSWGTHTDTQYF 12 TRBV20-1
CASSFRVSEQYF 12 TRBV11-2
CASSPYRENTEAFF 14 TRBV5-6
CASSMTLEPTDTQYF 15 TRBV9
CASSFLAGAGFTKGETQYF 19 TRBV5-1
CASSYHLSGTYEQYF 15 TRBV6-2/TRBV6-3